This T cell receptor beta chain originates from a study of technical replicates of blood from a handful of donors. The repertoire was sequenced with immunoSEQ multiplex PCR; TCRdb's copy has only in-frame clones and lacks some. The table records roughly 81,000 clones, almost 98% of them present only once. There are 15 residues in the CDR3. With 6 bases removed from V and 2 bases from J, the gap between germline ends came to 17 bases. Germline V gene sequence: CDR1 SGHTA, CDR2 FQGNSA. What was sequenced was T cells isolated from PBMCs. The clonotype originates from a human donor in good health. The gene calls are TRBV7-2 and TRBJ2-7; TRBD1 is a possible D gene (6 bases). The DNA for the CDR3 is TGTGCCAGCAGTTATAGGGGGACACGGGCCTACGAGCAGTACTTC. It specifies CASSYRGTRAYEQYF.